The rows below give T cell receptor beta chains drawn from one sample of a study of blood T cell repertoires in COVID-19. Data came from immunoSEQ multiplex PCR; TCRdb stores just in-frame clones and leaves some out. The sample consists of some 490,000 clones, roughly nine tenths of them appearing once. The sequenced sample was PBMCs or T cells enriched from blood (not recorded which). These receptors were taken from a woman in her fifties or sixties who had recovered from COVID-19. Each CDR3 is given with its conserved first and last residue. Each record gives: clone size, J gene, D gene, V gene, CDR3 protein, CDR3 DNA. A D gene is named only where the DNA matches it firmly. The size field is filled for only some rows; it gives once, few, many or a size class.

clone_size: .; j_call: TRBJ2-1; d_call: .; v_call: TRBV5-4; cdr3_aa: CASSPPPAGKGNEQFF; cdr3_nt: TGTGCCAGCAGCCCCCCCCCGGCAGGGAAGGGTAATGAGCAGTTCTTC
clone_size: .; j_call: TRBJ2-2; d_call: .; v_call: TRBV29-1; cdr3_aa: CSVEKAGVNTGELFF; cdr3_nt: TGCAGCGTTGAAAAGGCGGGCGTGAACACCGGGGAGCTGTTTTTT
clone_size: .; j_call: TRBJ1-2; d_call: TRBD1; v_call: TRBV27; cdr3_aa: CASSLSPGQGRGYTF; cdr3_nt: TGTGCCAGCAGTTTATCCCCGGGACAGGGTCGGGGCTACACCTTC
clone_size: .; j_call: TRBJ2-7; d_call: TRBD2; v_call: TRBV6-5; cdr3_aa: CASSRQRDYEQYF; cdr3_nt: TGTGCCAGCAGTCGACAGCGGGATTACGAGCAGTACTTC
clone_size: .; j_call: TRBJ2-1; d_call: .; v_call: TRBV7-6; cdr3_aa: CASSYDSYNEQFF; cdr3_nt: TGTGCCAGCAGCTATGACAGCTACAATGAGCAGTTCTTC
clone_size: .; j_call: TRBJ1-4; d_call: TRBD1; v_call: TRBV25-1; cdr3_aa: CASSESGDRGAKLFF; cdr3_nt: TGTGCCAGCAGTGAATCTGGGGACAGGGGAGCAAAACTGTTTTTT
clone_size: .; j_call: TRBJ2-1; d_call: .; v_call: TRBV15; cdr3_aa: CATVPRLGYNEQFF; cdr3_nt: TGTGCCACCGTCCCGAGACTTGGATACAATGAGCAGTTCTTC
clone_size: .; j_call: TRBJ2-1; d_call: TRBD1; v_call: TRBV2; cdr3_aa: CASSEIGSLGQGIRNEQFF; cdr3_nt: TGTGCCAGCAGTGAAATAGGCAGCCTGGGACAGGGTATCCGCAATGAGCAGTTCTTC
clone_size: .; j_call: TRBJ2-5; d_call: .; v_call: TRBV11-2; cdr3_aa: CASSRLVETQYF; cdr3_nt: TGTGCCAGCAGCAGACTAGTGGAGACCCAGTACTTC
clone_size: few; j_call: TRBJ2-6; d_call: TRBD1; v_call: TRBV2; cdr3_aa: CASSELGTGTSGANVLTF; cdr3_nt: TGTGCCAGCAGCGAACTGGGGACAGGGACCTCTGGGGCCAACGTCCTGACTTTC
clone_size: .; j_call: TRBJ2-3; d_call: TRBD2; v_call: TRBV6-5; cdr3_aa: CASTYSSGGVDTQYF; cdr3_nt: TGTGCCAGCACTTACTCTTCGGGGGGGGTGGATACGCAGTATTTT
clone_size: .; j_call: TRBJ1-1; d_call: .; v_call: TRBV5-4; cdr3_aa: CASSYPGHNTEAFF; cdr3_nt: TGTGCCAGCAGCTATCCGGGACATAACACTGAAGCTTTCTTT
clone_size: .; j_call: TRBJ1-6; d_call: .; v_call: TRBV6-6; cdr3_aa: CASSTGTNSPLHF; cdr3_nt: TGTGCCAGCAGTACAGGAACTAATTCACCCCTCCACTTT
clone_size: once; j_call: TRBJ1-3; d_call: TRBD1; v_call: TRBV2; cdr3_aa: CASSRDSGSGNTIYF; cdr3_nt: TGTGCCAGCAGCCGGGACAGCGGCTCTGGAAACACCATATATTTT
clone_size: .; j_call: TRBJ1-6; d_call: .; v_call: TRBV21-1; cdr3_aa: CASSGDRFSPLHF; cdr3_nt: TGTGCCAGCAGCGGGGACAGGTTTTCACCCCTCCACTTT
clone_size: .; j_call: TRBJ1-1; d_call: .; v_call: TRBV2; cdr3_aa: CASSLRANTEAFF; cdr3_nt: TGTGCCAGCAGTCTCAGGGCGAACACTGAAGCTTTCTTT
clone_size: .; j_call: TRBJ1-2; d_call: TRBD1; v_call: TRBV2; cdr3_aa: CASSEIQGNHGYTF; cdr3_nt: TGTGCCAGCAGTGAGATACAGGGGAACCATGGCTACACCTTC
clone_size: .; j_call: TRBJ2-1; d_call: .; v_call: TRBV9; cdr3_aa: CASSGTVWNEQFF; cdr3_nt: TGTGCCAGCAGCGGGACAGTTTGGAATGAGCAGTTCTTC
clone_size: .; j_call: TRBJ2-2; d_call: .; v_call: TRBV30; cdr3_aa: CAWMAGLYTGELFF; cdr3_nt: TGTGCCTGGATGGCGGGGTTATACACCGGGGAGCTGTTTTTT
clone_size: once; j_call: TRBJ1-2; d_call: .; v_call: TRBV7-9; cdr3_aa: CASSRSGGQFYGYTF; cdr3_nt: TGTGCCAGCAGCCGGAGCGGGGGGCAGTTCTATGGCTACACCTTC
clone_size: .; j_call: TRBJ1-1; d_call: .; v_call: TRBV29-1; cdr3_aa: CSVGGLGATEAFF; cdr3_nt: TGCAGCGTTGGGGGTTTGGGGGCCACTGAAGCTTTCTTT
clone_size: .; j_call: TRBJ1-1; d_call: TRBD1; v_call: TRBV2; cdr3_aa: CASSPGGAGNTEAFF; cdr3_nt: TGTGCCAGCAGCCCAGGGGGCGCAGGGAACACTGAAGCTTTCTTT
clone_size: .; j_call: TRBJ2-6; d_call: .; v_call: TRBV4-1; cdr3_aa: CASSQEARSSGANVLTF; cdr3_nt: TGCGCCAGCAGCCAAGAGGCTAGAAGCTCTGGGGCCAACGTCCTGACTTTC
clone_size: .; j_call: TRBJ1-6; d_call: TRBD1; v_call: TRBV7-2; cdr3_aa: CASSLGTGRISPLHF; cdr3_nt: TGTGCCAGCAGCTTAGGGACAGGGAGGATTTCACCCCTCCACTTT
clone_size: .; j_call: TRBJ1-1; d_call: .; v_call: TRBV11-3; cdr3_aa: CASTRSNTEAFF; cdr3_nt: TGTGCCAGCACCCGGTCCAACACTGAAGCTTTCTTT
clone_size: .; j_call: TRBJ1-2; d_call: .; v_call: TRBV13; cdr3_aa: CASSLGRTEPNYGYTF; cdr3_nt: TGTGCCAGCAGCTTAGGTCGGACAGAACCTAACTATGGCTACACCTTC
clone_size: .; j_call: TRBJ1-2; d_call: TRBD1; v_call: TRBV6-5; cdr3_aa: CASNSVGTGLRGYTF; cdr3_nt: TGTGCCAGCAATTCAGTCGGGACAGGGTTGCGGGGCTACACCTTC
clone_size: .; j_call: TRBJ2-7; d_call: .; v_call: TRBV7-9; cdr3_aa: CASSPRVVSYEQYF; cdr3_nt: TGTGCCAGCAGCCCCCGGGTAGTCTCCTACGAGCAGTACTTC